One and the same sample provided the 32 T cell receptor beta chains below, sequenced in a study of T cell responses to AZD1222 COVID-19 vaccine. Only in-frame clones appear in the TCRdb table, and some are missing; sequencing was by immunoSEQ multiplex PCR. The sample gives about 140,000 clones, about 90% of which show up once; over 8.5% is in the top ten. This sample comprised peripheral blood, obtained 28 days after the second AZD1222 dose. The receptors shown here come from an adult who received the AZD1222 COVID-19 vaccine.

There are a few counts of this clone. The chain combines TRBV19 with TRBJ2-6; no clear D gene. The ends were cut back, 6 bases at V and 0 bases at J, with 0 bases in the middle. The CDR3 is made up of 12 amino acids. CDR1 LNHDA and CDR2 SQIVND come from the germline V gene (reference sequence). The CDR3 DNA sequence: TGTGCCAGTAGCTCTGGGGCCAACGTCCTGACTTTC. Protein product: CASSSGANVLTF.

This clone was observed at least ten times. The gene calls are TRBV15 and TRBJ1-6; no clear D. The V gene's germline CDR1 is LNHNV and CDR2 YYDKDF (reference sequence). Trimming shortened V by 0 bases and J by 11 bases, and 14 bases separated the two germline ends. There are 15 residues in the CDR3. CDR3 DNA sequence: TGTGCCACCAGCAGAGATGTCGAGGGTTCTACACCCCTCCACTTT. It codes for CATSRDVEGSTPLHF.

This rearrangement joins TRBV3-1 (or the pseudogene TRBV3-2) to TRBJ1-1; no clear D gene. Germline assignment: CDR1 LGHDT and CDR2 YNNKEL (reference sequence). V was shortened by 1 base and J by 5 bases, with 11 bases between the two germline ends. This CDR3 contains 14 residues. CDR3 loop: CASSQGPSGTEAFF. The CDR3, as DNA: TGTGCCAGCAGCCAAGGGCCCAGTGGGACTGAAGCTTTCTTT.

This clone was recorded once. The chain uses TRBV27 and TRBJ1-2; D might be TRBD1 (5 bases). Germline values: CDR1 MNHEY, CDR2 SMNVEV (reference sequence). The CDR3 has 13 residues. Trimming took off 6 bases at V and 8 bases at J, with 16 bases between the two ends. The CDR3 DNA reads TGTGCCAGCAGGACGGGGGATCCGGACGGCTACACCTTC. As protein: CASRTGDPDGYTF.

This sequence joins TRBV5-1 and TRBJ1-1; D is uncertain. V lost 2 bases, J lost 11 bases, and 22 bases lay in between. The CDR3 is 15 amino acids. The germline V gene has CDR1 SGHRS and CDR2 YFSETQ. The CDR3 DNA is TGCGCCAGCAGCTTAGGCCCTGGGAGGGAAGGTAGGGCTTTCTTT. This translates into CASSLGPGREGRAFF.

This chain joins TRBV15 and TRBJ2-3; 8 bases agree with TRBD1. Germline V gene lookup returns CDR1 LNHNV and CDR2 YYDKDF (reference sequence). This CDR3 comprises 15 residues. The junction had 5 bases not matched to a gene; V was cut back by 0 bases and J by 6 bases. CDR3 protein: CATSRDDRGGDTQYF. The CDR3 DNA sequence: TGTGCCACCAGCAGAGATGACAGGGGTGGGGATACGCAGTATTTT.

The V call is TRBV6-5, the J call TRBJ2-4, with a possible D match to TRBD2 (7 bases). V lost 5 bases and J lost 9, with 17 bases in between. Germline-derived CDR1 and CDR2 are MNHEY and SVGAGI. CDR3 length equals 14 residues. Here the CDR3 reads CASSQKEGGTIQYF. The CDR3 nucleotides read TGTGCCAGCAGTCAAAAGGAGGGGGGGACCATTCAGTACTTC.

The gene calls are TRBV5-1 and TRBJ1-2, with unresolved D. CDR3 length: 14 amino acids. Per the germline V gene, CDR1 is SGHRS and CDR2 is YFSETQ. With 4 bases removed from V and 0 bases from J, the gap between germline ends came to 10 bases. CDR3 bases: TGCGCCAGCAGCACTGGTGCAGCTAACTATGGCTACACCTTC. This encodes CASSTGAANYGYTF.

This clone appeared once. The rearrangement links TRBV6-5 to TRBJ1-1; no clear D. Trimming took off 0 bases at V and 7 bases at J, with 9 bases between the two ends. Per germline, CDR1 MNHEY and CDR2 SVGAGI. This CDR3 region has 13 residues. The CDR3 nucleotides read TGTGCCAGCAGTTACTCCAGAACAAGTGAAGCTTTCTTT. This sequence encodes CASSYSRTSEAFF.

The V call is TRBV4-1, the J call TRBJ1-5; D unclear. CDR1 is MGHRA and CDR2 is YSYEKL in the germline V gene. Trimming took off 2 bases at V and 4 bases at J, with 15 bases between the two ends. This CDR3 region has 16 residues. The CDR3 nucleotides read TGCGCCAGCAGCCAATGGAGTACGGAGTATAATCAGCCCCAGCATTTT. It yields the protein CASSQWSTEYNQPQHF.

The chain carries TRBV23-1 and TRBJ2-7, with D perhaps matching TRBD1 or TRBD2 (5 bases each). TRBV23-1 is identified as an open reading frame with a role that is uncertain. Deletions cut 0 bases from V and 0 bases from J, with 30 bases between. The CDR3 is 22 amino acids. The CDR3 sequence: CASSQSPPGPTYWGTSSYEQYV. The CDR3 DNA sequence: TGCGCCAGCAGTCAATCTCCCCCGGGACCCACCTATTGGGGAACCAGCTCCTACGAGCAGTACGTC.

The rearrangement uses TRBV4-1 and TRBJ1-2, with a tentative D call TRBD1 (5 bases). The germline V gene encodes CDR1 MGHRA and CDR2 YSYEKL. V lost 4 bases and J 7 bases, leaving 16 bases between the germline ends. CDR3 size: 14 residues. The CDR3 protein is CASSPPTVGRGYTF. CDR3 bases: TGCGCCAGCAGCCCACCGACAGTGGGCCGTGGCTACACCTTC.

V is TRBV12-3 or TRBV12-4 and J is TRBJ1-1; no clear D gene. Trimming took 3 bases from V and 11 from J, leaving 10 bases between them. The CDR3 covers 11 residues. The CDR3 reads CASSFSLRAFF. The CDR3 DNA sequence: TGTGCCAGCAGTTTTAGCTTACGGGCTTTCTTT.

The chain has TRBV19 and TRBJ1-3; D is uncertain. V was shortened by 2 bases and J by 2 bases, with 10 bases between the two germline ends. The germline gives CDR1 LNHDA, CDR2 SQIVND (reference sequence). CDR3 length: 15 amino acids. DNA of the CDR3: TGTGCCAGTAGTATAAAAGTCGTTGCTGGAAACACCATATATTTT. Translated: CASSIKVVAGNTIYF. The variable domain in full, completed from reference TRBV19 and TRBJ1-3, reads DGGITQSPKYLFRKEGQNVTLSCEQNLNHDAMYWYRQDPGQGLRLIYYSQIVNDFQKGDIAEGYSVSREKKESFPLTVTSAQKNPTAFYLCASSIKVVAGNTIYFGEGSWLTVV.

The V and J genes are TRBV15 and TRBJ1-1; D is ambiguous. The V and J ends lost 1 base and 0 bases respectively, with 12 bases between them. The CDR3 extends over 16 amino acids. CDR1 and CDR2 from the germline V gene are LNHNV and YYDKDF (reference sequence). CDR3 residues: CATSRGPTTMNTEAFF. The CDR3 DNA follows: TGTGCCACCAGCAGAGGCCCGACCACTATGAACACTGAAGCTTTCTTT. Combining the CDR3 with reference TRBV15 and TRBJ1-1 gives the whole variable domain DAMVIQNPRYQVTQFGKPVTLSCSQTLNHNVMYWYQQKSSQAPKLLFHYYDKDFNNEADTPDNFQSRRPNTSFCFLDIRSPGLGDTAMYLCATSRGPTTMNTEAFFGQGTRLTVV.

The rearrangement uses TRBV28 and TRBJ2-6, with 10 positions matching TRBD1. The junction had 7 bases not matched to a gene; V was cut back by 5 bases and J by 0 bases. CDR1 is MDHEN and CDR2 is SYDVKM in the germline V gene. The CDR3 length is 18 residues. CDR3 protein: CASSKDRGILSGANVLTF. In DNA, the CDR3 is TGTGCCAGCAGTAAGGACAGGGGGATACTCTCTGGGGCCAACGTCCTGACTTTC.

The chain has TRBV30 and TRBJ2-3, with 7 positions matching TRBD1. CDR3 length: 13 residues. The ends lost 1 base at V and 6 bases at J; junction bases unmatched: 4. Germline V CDR1 and CDR2: GTSNPN, SVGIG (reference sequence). CDR3 sequence: CAWSEGGLDTQYF. The CDR3 region has the DNA TGTGCCTGGAGTGAAGGGGGCTTGGATACGCAGTATTTT.

The chain links TRBV18 to TRBJ1-5; D perhaps matches TRBD1 (6 bases). CDR1 is KGHSH and CDR2 is LQKENI in the germline V gene. This CDR3 spans 15 amino acids. Deletions cut 5 bases from V and 4 bases from J, with 15 bases between. The CDR3 DNA sequence: TGTGCCAGCTCATCGTCTTACAGGGTAAATCAGCCCCAGCATTTT. It yields the protein CASSSSYRVNQPQHF. The complete variable domain, with remaining parts taken from reference TRBV18 and TRBJ1-5, reads NAGVMQNPRHLVRRRGQEARLRCSPMKGHSHVYWYRQLPEEGLKFMVYLQKENIIDESGMPKERFSAEFPKEGPSILRIQQVVRGDSAAYFCASSSSYRVNQPQHFGDGTRLSIL.

V and J are TRBV6-1 and TRBJ2-7; no clear D. Per the germline V gene, CDR1 is MNHNS and CDR2 is SASEGT. The germline V and J ends were trimmed by 2 bases and 2 bases, with 10 bases remaining between them. This CDR3 has 14 residues. The CDR3, as DNA: TGTGCCAGCAGTGAATACGAGGCCCCCTACGAGCAGTACGTC. This encodes CASSEYEAPYEQYV.

This CDR3 reads CASSYSTSRQGTRYEQYF. Written as DNA, the CDR3 is TGTGCCAGCAGTTACTCCACTTCTCGACAGGGGACGAGATACGAGCAGTACTTC. The V gene is TRBV6-2 or TRBV6-3, the J gene TRBJ2-7, with TRBD1 identical over 8 bases. CDR1 is MNHEY and CDR2 is SVGEGT in the germline V gene. The V segment lost 0 bases and the J segment 4 bases; nucleotides outside the gene matches: 14. The CDR3 covers 18 residues.

V usage is TRBV5-5 and J usage is TRBJ1-1; TRBD1 might be the D (6 bases). Germline V gene sequence: CDR1 SGHKS, CDR2 YYEKEE (reference sequence). V was cut by 3 bases and J by 0 bases, with 12 bases left in between. CDR3 length: 15 residues. The CDR3 loop reads CASSWGAGVNTEAFF. CDR3 nucleotide sequence: TGTGCCAGCAGCTGGGGGGCAGGGGTGAACACTGAAGCTTTCTTT.

The chain links TRBV4-1 to TRBJ2-6; D tentatively reads TRBD1 or TRBD2 (5 bases each). The CDR3 is 16 residues long. Germline V CDR1 and CDR2: MGHRA, YSYEKL. Trimming took 8 bases from V and 0 from J, leaving 14 bases between them. As DNA, the CDR3 is TGCGCCAGCCACGCCGGGACCGCCTCTGGGGCCAACGTCCTGACTTTC. It encodes CASHAGTASGANVLTF.

J is TRBJ1-2 and V is TRBV6-2 or TRBV6-3, with a tentative D call TRBD1 (5 bases). Looked up from germline, CDR1 is MNHEY and CDR2 is SVGEGT. V was shortened by 6 bases and J by 5 bases, with 10 bases between the two germline ends. There are 12 residues in the CDR3. CDR3 residues: CASSYPGYGYTF. DNA of the CDR3: TGTGCCAGCAGCTATCCAGGGTATGGCTACACCTTC.

The gene calls are TRBV7-2 and TRBJ1-4; tentative D call: TRBD1 (5 bases). The CDR3 totals 17 residues. Trimming cost V 3 bases and J 0 bases, with 14 bases left between them. Germline assignment: CDR1 SGHTA and CDR2 FQGNSA. The CDR3 is CASSFRGGPATNEKLFF. As DNA, the CDR3 is TGTGCCAGCAGCTTCCGGGGGGGTCCCGCAACTAATGAAAAACTGTTTTTT. Full variable domain (rest looked up from reference TRBV7-2 and TRBJ1-4): GAGVSQSPSNKVTEKGKDVELRCDPISGHTALYWYRQSLGQGLEFLIYFQGNSAPDKSGLPSDRFSAERTGGSVSTLTIQRTQQEDSAVYLCASSFRGGPATNEKLFFGSGTQLSVL.

This clone showed up just once. The chain links TRBV29-1 to TRBJ1-1; 8 nucleotides line up with TRBD1. Germline V gene sequence: CDR1 SQVTM, CDR2 ANQGSEA. V lost 7 bases, J lost 0 bases, and 4 bases stayed unmatched. This CDR3 is 13 amino acids long. The CDR3 DNA reads as TGCAGCGGACGACAGGGGCTGAACACTGAAGCTTTCTTT. This encodes CSGRQGLNTEAFF.

J is TRBJ1-2 and V is TRBV28, with D maybe TRBD1 (5 bases). The CDR3 loop spans 14 amino acids. Germline CDR1 reads MDHEN; CDR2 reads SYDVKM. V was cut by 6 bases and J by 2 bases, with 13 bases left in between. The CDR3 protein is CASRTWGTNYGYTF. The CDR3 DNA reads TGTGCCAGCAGAACCTGGGGCACCAACTATGGCTACACCTTC.

This sequence joins TRBV18 and TRBJ2-7, with D tentatively TRBD1 (6 bases). In germline, CDR1 is KGHSH, CDR2 LQKENI. The CDR3 consists of 15 residues. The V end lost 2 bases, the J end lost 3 bases, and 14 bases lay between the germline ends. The CDR3 sequence: CASSPSIQGGYEQYF. In DNA, the CDR3 is TGTGCCAGCTCACCAAGTATACAGGGCGGCTACGAGCAGTACTTC. The entire variable domain, with the rest obtained from reference TRBV18 and TRBJ2-7, is as follows: NAGVMQNPRHLVRRRGQEARLRCSPMKGHSHVYWYRQLPEEGLKFMVYLQKENIIDESGMPKERFSAEFPKEGPSILRIQQVVRGDSAAYFCASSPSIQGGYEQYFGPGTRLTVT.

The chain carries TRBV28 and TRBJ2-7, with D unclear. The CDR3 contains 14 residues. Germline lookup yields CDR1 MDHEN and CDR2 SYDVKM. Trimming took off 8 bases at V and 4 bases at J, with 18 bases between the two ends. The CDR3 DNA follows: TGTGCCAGCTCGATTGACACCTCCCCTTACGAGCAGTACGTC. Encoded protein: CASSIDTSPYEQYV.

A few counts support this clone. The likely explanation is a read error, given a far larger clone one base away. V is TRBV30 and J is TRBJ1-2; D is perhaps TRBD1 (6 bases). V dropped 0 bases and J dropped 3 bases, with 14 bases sitting between them. This CDR3 is 15 amino acids long. The germline V gene has CDR1 GTSNPN and CDR2 SVGIG (reference sequence). The CDR3 DNA follows: TGTGCCTGGAGTGTCGGGGACACCCGCGACTATGGCTACACCTTC. Translation: CAWSVGDTRDYGYTF. Filled out from reference TRBV30 and TRBJ1-2, the complete variable domain reads SQTIHQWPATLVQPVGSPLSLECTVEGTSNPNLYWYRQAAGRGLQLLFYSVGIGQISSEVPQNLSASRPQDRQFILSSKKLLLSDSGFYLCAWSVGDTRDYGYTFGSGTRLTVV.

This clone has just one count. The chain is built from TRBV6-5 and TRBJ1-2, with D tentatively TRBD1 (6 bases). The germline gives CDR1 MNHEY, CDR2 SVGAGI. The CDR3 sequence is 16 residues long. The V end was cut by 0 bases, the J end by 2 bases, with 13 bases between. CDR3: CASSYSTWGRNYGYTF. CDR3 DNA: TGTGCCAGCAGTTACTCGACGTGGGGGCGCAACTATGGCTACACCTTC.

This chain links TRBV10-1 with TRBJ1-5; D remains ambiguous. Trimming shortened V by 2 bases and J by 5 bases, and 16 bases separated the two germline ends. Per germline, CDR1 WNHNN and CDR2 SYGVQD (reference sequence). The CDR3 sequence is 16 residues long. CDR3 protein: CASSEECGIWDQPQHF. The CDR3 DNA reads as TGCGCCAGCAGTGAGGAGTGCGGCATATGGGATCAGCCCCAGCATTTT.

The rearrangement links TRBV28 to TRBJ1-2; D gene uncertain. CDR1 is MDHEN and CDR2 is SYDVKM in the germline V gene. Deletions cut 1 base from V and 2 bases from J, with 5 bases between. CDR3 length: 13 amino acids. CDR3 DNA: TGTGCCAGCAGTTTATCACGGAACTATGGCTACACCTTC. It yields the protein CASSLSRNYGYTF.